The 26 T cell receptor beta chains presented below share a single source sample, sequenced in a study of blood T cell repertoires in COVID-19. Assay used: immunoSEQ multiplex PCR; TCRdb lists only in-frame clones, some missing. The sample shows over 70,000 clones, roughly 90% of them seen only once. The specimen sequenced was peripheral blood. The receptors were gathered from a woman over 75 with active or convalescent COVID-19.

Only one count was recorded for this clone. The chain links TRBV7-9 to TRBJ2-2; the match to TRBD2 covers 10 bases. The CDR3 is 16 amino acids. Germline V gives CDR1 SEHNR, CDR2 FQNEAQ (reference sequence). Trimming at V came to 1 base and at J to 5 bases, leaving 4 bases not matched to a gene. Here the CDR3 reads CASSLEAGGPTGELFF. The CDR3 DNA reads TGTGCCAGCAGCTTAGAAGCGGGAGGGCCAACCGGGGAGCTGTTTTTT.

The genes are TRBV10-2 and TRBJ1-2, with D possibly TRBD1 on 5 matching bases. V lost 0 bases to trimming and J lost 0 bases, with 14 bases between them. Germline CDR1 is WSHSY and CDR2 is SAAADI. This CDR3 is built from 17 residues. The CDR3, as DNA: TGCGCCAGCAGTGAGTCGTCAGGGCCAATCACTAACTATGGCTACACCTTC. It translates to CASSESSGPITNYGYTF.

The chain carries TRBV12-1 and TRBJ2-1; TRBD2, the table's D call, was not compared with the DNA. TRBV12-1 is described as a pseudogene. The CDR3 has 15 residues. The CDR3 reads CASSAGLPPYNEQFF. CDR3 DNA: TGTGCCAGCAGCGCGGGACTCCCCCCCTACAATGAGCAGTTCTTC.

The V gene is TRBV2, the J gene TRBJ1-1; tentative D call: TRBD1 (5 bases). Germline V lookup: CDR1 SNHLY, CDR2 FYNNEI. V shed 10 bases and J shed 1 base, with 13 bases lying between them. The CDR3 contains 13 residues. The CDR3 coding sequence is TGTGCCACTCGCAGGGAGGGGAACACTGAAGCTTTCTTT. Translating gives CATRREGNTEAFF. The entire variable domain, with the rest obtained from reference TRBV2 and TRBJ1-1, is as follows: EPEVTQTPSHQVTQMGQEVILRCVPISNHLYFYWYRQILGQKVEFLVSFYNNEISEKSEIFDDQFSVERPDGSNFTLKIRSTKLEDSAMYFCATRREGNTEAFFGQGTRLTVV.

The chain recombines TRBV4-3 with TRBJ1-4, with TRBD1 matching over 7 bases. This CDR3 region has 17 residues. From germline, CDR1 is LGHNA and CDR2 YSLEER. With 2 bases clipped from V and 6 bases from J, the junction kept 12 bases outside the gene matches. CDR3 sequence: CASSQFRSTGWDEKLFF. CDR3 in DNA: TGCGCCAGCAGCCAATTTCGCTCGACAGGGTGGGATGAAAAACTGTTTTTT.

The V gene is TRBV4-1, the J gene TRBJ2-7; weak D call: TRBD2 (6 bases). Per the germline V gene, CDR1 is MGHRA and CDR2 is YSYEKL. The CDR3 has 13 amino acids. Trimming pared 0 bases from V and 4 bases from J, leaving 7 bases between. This CDR3 is CASSQDGGYEQYF. The CDR3 DNA reads as TGCGCCAGCAGCCAAGATGGGGGGTACGAGCAGTACTTC.

The chain joins TRBV20-1 to TRBJ1-3; unclear D gene. The CDR3 has 14 amino acids. Germline V CDR1 and CDR2: DFQATT, SNEGSKA (reference sequence). V lost 3 bases and J lost 0, with 9 bases in between. CDR3 sequence (DNA): TGCAGTGCTAGTAACTTACCCTCTGGAAACACCATATATTTT. Residues: CSASNLPSGNTIYF.

The chain is built from TRBV13 and TRBJ1-1; D may be TRBD1 (5 bases). Germline CDR1 reads PRHDT; CDR2 reads FYEKMQ (reference sequence). The CDR3 extends over 13 amino acids. The germline V and J ends were trimmed by 4 bases and 10 bases, with 16 bases remaining between them. Here the CDR3 DNA reads TGTGCCAGCAGCTCTTTAGGGGTCCATGTAGCTTTCTTT. Translated: CASSSLGVHVAFF.

This chain uses TRBV7-9 with TRBJ2-1; D call uncertain. Germline lookup yields CDR1 SEHNR and CDR2 FQNEAQ (reference sequence). This CDR3 comprises 12 residues. The germline V and J ends were trimmed by 3 bases and 8 bases, with 8 bases remaining between them. The CDR3 DNA reads TGTGCCAGCAGCTTCTCAGTTCATGAGCAGTTCTTC. Protein: CASSFSVHEQFF.

The V and J genes are TRBV2 and TRBJ1-2; 7 nucleotides agree with TRBD1. With V trimmed by 4 bases and J by 7 bases, 9 bases remained unmatched. The germline V gene has CDR1 SNHLY and CDR2 FYNNEI. The CDR3 extends over 14 amino acids. CDR3 sequence: CASSGQGRGTGYTF. The CDR3 DNA is TGTGCCAGCAGTGGACAGGGCCGAGGAACTGGCTACACCTTC.

This clone was detected only once. In nucleotides, the CDR3 is TGTGCCAGCTCAGACAGATTCGGGGGTGAAGGAGGCAATGAGCAGTTCTTC. Protein: CASSDRFGGEGGNEQFF. This rearrangement joins TRBV18 to TRBJ2-1; TRBD2 is a possible D gene (6 bases). CDR3 size: 17 residues. CDR1 and CDR2 from the germline V gene are KGHSH and LQKENI. The V end was cut by 5 bases, the J end by 6 bases, with 23 bases between.

The V and J genes are TRBV5-6 and TRBJ1-3, with 7 bases lining up with TRBD1. CDR3 length: 15 amino acids. The V gene's germline CDR1 is SGHDT and CDR2 YYEEEE. V lost 1 base and J lost 4; bases outside the gene matches: 5. The CDR3 DNA reads TGTGCCAGCAGCTTGAAAGGGGGCAGAGGAAACACCATATATTTT. Translated: CASSLKGGRGNTIYF.

The chain links TRBV5-4 to TRBJ1-5; 8 bases map to TRBD1. V shed 5 bases and J 4 bases; nucleotides not matched to a gene: 14. CDR3 length: 17 amino acids. CDR1 is SGHNT and CDR2 is YYREEE in the germline V gene (reference sequence). CDR3 sequence: CASSTLGKGQGNQPQHF. The CDR3 DNA follows: TGTGCCAGCAGTACTTTGGGGAAAGGACAGGGTAATCAGCCCCAGCATTTT. The whole variable domain, remainder taken from reference TRBV5-4 and TRBJ1-5, is ETGVTQSPTHLIKTRGQQVTLRCSSQSGHNTVSWYQQALGQGPQFIFQYYREEENGRGNFPPRFSGLQFPNYSSELNVNALELDDSALYLCASSTLGKGQGNQPQHFGDGTRLSIL.

The chain employs TRBV5-6 and TRBJ2-1; 8 nucleotides line up with TRBD1. Germline CDR1 SGHDT, CDR2 YYEEEE. The CDR3 spans 16 residues. Unmatched junction bases numbered 8, after V lost 3 bases and J lost 3 bases. The CDR3 sequence: CASSSQGASFYNEQFF. The CDR3 DNA follows: TGTGCCAGCAGCTCCCAGGGGGCGAGTTTCTACAATGAGCAGTTCTTC.

The rearrangement joins TRBV9 to TRBJ1-2; maybe TRBD1 (5 bases). CDR1 SGDLS and CDR2 YYNGEE come from the germline V gene. The CDR3 covers 17 residues. The ends were cut back, 6 bases at V and 7 bases at J, with 28 bases in the middle. CDR3 DNA sequence: TGTGCCAGCACATCAGATCCAAGGGGTGTTTGGGTTAGTGGCTACACCTTC. This translates into CASTSDPRGVWVSGYTF.

The table lists this clone with a few counts. The chain carries TRBV2 and TRBJ2-7; a weak D match, TRBD2 (6 bases). The ends were cut back, 7 bases at V and 0 bases at J, with 13 bases in the middle. Germline CDR1 reads SNHLY; CDR2 reads FYNNEI. The CDR3 is 14 amino acids. The CDR3 nucleotides read TGTGCCAGCACAAGGGCTAGCGCCTCCTACGAGCAGTACTTC. Amino acids: CASTRASASYEQYF.

The chain joins TRBV28 to TRBJ2-3, with D possibly TRBD2 on 5 matching bases. CDR1 and CDR2 from the germline V gene are MDHEN and SYDVKM. V was shortened by 2 bases and J by 2 bases, with 17 bases between the two germline ends. CDR3 length equals 17 residues. Here the CDR3 reads CASSLGAGSVFTDTQYF. The CDR3 bases are TGTGCCAGCAGTTTAGGAGCTGGGAGCGTATTCACAGATACGCAGTATTTT.

This clone was seen only once. The V and J genes are TRBV4-3 and TRBJ1-1; no firm D call. Germline V gives CDR1 LGHNA, CDR2 YSLEER. This CDR3 spans 16 amino acids. V lost 6 bases to trimming and J lost 3 bases, with 20 bases between them. The CDR3, as DNA: TGCGCCAGCAGTCGGGGATCGGGGAGATCTGACACTGAAGCTTTCTTT. It codes for CASSRGSGRSDTEAFF.

The chain combines TRBV10-3 with TRBJ2-7; perhaps TRBD2 as D (6 bases). The V end was cut by 2 bases, the J end by 5 bases, with 10 bases between. The germline V gene encodes CDR1 ENHRY and CDR2 SYGVKD. The CDR3 is made up of 13 amino acids. CDR3 nucleotides: TGTGCCATCAGTGAGGGGACTGACGACGAGCAGTACTTC. Its translation: CAISEGTDDEQYF.

The rearrangement uses TRBV5-6 and TRBJ1-6, with 7 bases fitting TRBD1. V lost 4 bases, J lost 0 bases, and 4 bases stayed unmatched. This CDR3 is built from 16 residues. CDR1 and CDR2 (germline): SGHDT, YYEEEE. The CDR3 nucleotides read TGTGCCAGCAGCAGGGGACAGAGCTCCTATAATTCACCCCTCCACTTT. It codes for CASSRGQSSYNSPLHF.

This clone was recorded only once. This chain links TRBV18 with TRBJ1-4; 7 bases fit TRBD1. CDR3 length equals 16 residues. V shed 2 bases and J 6 bases; nucleotides not matched to a gene: 9. Germline assignment: CDR1 KGHSH and CDR2 LQKENI. CDR3 nucleotides: TGTGCCAGCTCACCAATAAGACAGGGCCAGGATGAAAAACTGTTTTTT. Its protein product is CASSPIRQGQDEKLFF.

The V and J genes are TRBV27 and TRBJ1-1; D not resolved. V was clipped by 2 bases and J by 8 bases, with 12 bases between them. Germline V gene sequence: CDR1 MNHEY, CDR2 SMNVEV (reference sequence). This CDR3 spans 13 amino acids. CDR3 loop: CASSLKGSREAFF. The CDR3, as DNA: TGTGCCAGCAGTTTAAAAGGGAGCAGGGAAGCTTTCTTT.

CDR3 sequence: CASSSWTGINEKLFF. The CDR3 bases are TGTGCCAGCAGCAGCTGGACAGGGATTAATGAAAAACTGTTTTTT. The gene calls are TRBV5-6 and TRBJ1-4; 8 nucleotides line up with TRBD1. CDR1 is SGHDT and CDR2 is YYEEEE in the germline V gene. This CDR3 is 15 amino acids long. The J segment lost 4 bases and the V segment lost 4 bases, leaving 6 bases of the junction unmatched.

This clone was seen just once. The chain uses TRBV28 and TRBJ1-1; 7 positions match TRBD1. The trim removed 6 bases at V and 1 base at J, leaving 5 bases unmatched. The CDR3 sequence is 14 residues long. Germline V gives CDR1 MDHEN, CDR2 SYDVKM. Here the CDR3 DNA reads TGTGCCAGCAGCCGGACAGGCCCGAACACTGAAGCTTTCTTT. It encodes CASSRTGPNTEAFF.

The chain links TRBV9 to TRBJ1-5, with D possibly being TRBD1 (5 bases). The length of the CDR3 is 14 residues. V gave up 0 bases and J gave up 6 bases, with 10 bases separating them. Germline lookup yields CDR1 SGDLS and CDR2 YYNGEE. The CDR3 bases are TGTGCCAGCAGCGTAGGTCAGGGAGGTCAGCCCCAGCATTTT. Its translation: CASSVGQGGQPQHF.

This chain uses TRBV27 with TRBJ1-1; unclear D gene. V lost 6 bases and J lost 0, with 14 bases in between. The length of the CDR3 is 15 residues. CDR1 is MNHEY, CDR2 SMNVEV, per germline (reference sequence). CDR3 sequence reads: CASSPSNLMNTEAFF. As DNA, the CDR3 is TGTGCCAGCAGCCCCTCTAATCTGATGAACACTGAAGCTTTCTTT.